The TCR beta chain described here comes from a study of cytomegalovirus exposure and HLA in healthy donors. Study results and caveats: High specificity and sensitivity for cytomegalovirus status were reported for the classifier.

Each donor was healthy, and each was a bone marrow donor. Unrecorded immune exposures were likely, despite nominal health at sampling. As for this clone: As yet, its antigen is unknown.

V was trimmed by 1 base and J by 8 bases, leaving 12 bases between them. The CDR3 contains 13 residues. Germline CDR1 is SGHNT and CDR2 is YYREEE (reference sequence). This PCR relied on a set of 60 Vbeta primers and 13 Jbeta primers. TCRdb's copy holds only in-frame clones and misses some; the assay was immunoSEQ multiplex PCR. This table has about 140,000 clones, 82% appearing once. Material: PBMCs. This TCR was sampled from a woman between 50 and 59 years old in good health and CMV-seropositive. This chain connects TRBV5-4 to TRBJ1-1; no clear D. CDR3 nucleotides: TGTGCCAGCAGCTTGAAATTCCGCGGGGAAGCTTTCTTT. It yields the protein CASSLKFRGEAFF.